The 2 T cell receptor beta chains in this list originate from one sample, sequenced in a study of blood T cells in healthy people across ages. A sample-barcoded 5' primer and a J-beta primer mix were used in a second PCR of roughly 7 to 11 cycles. One entry per CDR3 protein, called by TCRdb with MiXCR from the 5' RACE reads. The sample carries about 1.6 million distinct CDR3 sequences, roughly 32% recorded once. The sequenced sample was blood. These receptors were collected from a woman in her twenties or thirties in good health.

The table lists this clonotype with many counts. The V and J genes are TRBV20-1 and TRBJ2-7, with a weak D call TRBD2 (6 bases). V was clipped by 6 bases and J by 6 bases, with 15 bases between them. The CDR3 loop spans 12 amino acids. The germline CDR1 and CDR2 sequences are DFQATT and SNEGSKA (reference sequence). The CDR3 coding sequence is TGCAGTGCCCCGTGGAGGGGAGGCGAGCAGTACTTC. It specifies CSAPWRGGEQYF.

The chain couples TRBV4-1 to TRBJ1-2; possibly TRBD1 for D (5 bases). The CDR3 is 16 amino acids. The V and J ends lost 0 bases and 1 base respectively, with 12 bases between them. Germline V CDR1 and CDR2: MGHRA, YSYEKL. The CDR3 here is CASSQEQGSYNYGYTF. The DNA for the CDR3 is TGCGCCAGCAGCCAAGAGCAGGGAAGTTATAACTATGGCTACACCTTC.